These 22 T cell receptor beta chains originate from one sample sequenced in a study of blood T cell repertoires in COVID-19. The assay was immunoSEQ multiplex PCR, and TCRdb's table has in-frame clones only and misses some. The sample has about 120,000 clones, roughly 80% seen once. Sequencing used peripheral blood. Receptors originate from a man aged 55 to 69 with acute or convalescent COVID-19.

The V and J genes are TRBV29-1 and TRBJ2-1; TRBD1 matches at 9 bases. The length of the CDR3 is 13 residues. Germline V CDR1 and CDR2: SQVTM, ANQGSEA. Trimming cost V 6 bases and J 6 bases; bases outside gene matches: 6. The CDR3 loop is CSVTGGGLNEQFF. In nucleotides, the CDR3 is TGCAGCGTAACAGGGGGCGGCCTCAATGAGCAGTTCTTC.

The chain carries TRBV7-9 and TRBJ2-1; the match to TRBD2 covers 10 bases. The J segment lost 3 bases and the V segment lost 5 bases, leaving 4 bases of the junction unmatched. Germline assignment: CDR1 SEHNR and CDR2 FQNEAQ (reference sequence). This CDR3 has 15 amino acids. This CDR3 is CASSEAGGFYNEQFF. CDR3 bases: TGTGCCAGCAGCGAAGCGGGAGGGTTCTACAATGAGCAGTTCTTC. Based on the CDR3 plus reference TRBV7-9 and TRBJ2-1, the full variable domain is DTGVSQNPRHKITKRGQNVTFRCDPISEHNRLYWYRQTLGQGPEFLTYFQNEAQLEKSRLLSDRFSAERPKGSFSTLEIQRTEQGDSAMYLCASSEAGGFYNEQFFGPGTRLTVL.

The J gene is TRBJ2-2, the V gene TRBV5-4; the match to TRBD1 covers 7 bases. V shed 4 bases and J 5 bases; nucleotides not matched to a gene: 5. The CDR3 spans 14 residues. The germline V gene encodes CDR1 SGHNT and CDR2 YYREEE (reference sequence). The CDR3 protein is CASSKTGETGELFF. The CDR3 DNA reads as TGTGCCAGCAGCAAAACAGGGGAGACCGGGGAGCTGTTTTTT.

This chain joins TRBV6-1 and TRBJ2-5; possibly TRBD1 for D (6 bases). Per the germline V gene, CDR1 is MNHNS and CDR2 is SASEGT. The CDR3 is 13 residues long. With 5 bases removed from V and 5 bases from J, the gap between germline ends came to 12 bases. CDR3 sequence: CASSYRGGETQYF. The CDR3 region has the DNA TGTGCCAGCAGTTATCGAGGGGGTGAGACCCAGTACTTC.

The CDR3 sequence: CASSRAGNEQFF. The CDR3 DNA follows: TGCGCCAGCAGCCGGGCAGGGAATGAGCAGTTCTTC. The chain couples TRBV4-1 to TRBJ2-1; D is perhaps TRBD1 (5 bases). The CDR3 totals 12 residues. Trimming shortened V by 4 bases and J by 7 bases, and 8 bases separated the two germline ends. Germline V gene data show CDR1 as MGHRA and CDR2 as YSYEKL.

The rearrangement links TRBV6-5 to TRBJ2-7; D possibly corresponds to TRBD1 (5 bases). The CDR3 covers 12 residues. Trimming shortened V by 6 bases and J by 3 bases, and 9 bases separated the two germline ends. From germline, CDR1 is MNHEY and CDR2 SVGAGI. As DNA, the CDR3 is TGTGCCAGCAGGGACACGGGCTACGAGCAGTACTTC. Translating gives CASRDTGYEQYF.

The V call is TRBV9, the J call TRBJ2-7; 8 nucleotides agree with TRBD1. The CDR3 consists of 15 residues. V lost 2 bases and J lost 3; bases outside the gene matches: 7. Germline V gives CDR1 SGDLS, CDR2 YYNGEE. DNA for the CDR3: TGTGCCAGCAGCGTCTTAGGACAGGGTGGCTACGAGCAGTACTTC. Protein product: CASSVLGQGGYEQYF. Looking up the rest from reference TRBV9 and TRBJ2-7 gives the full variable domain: DSGVTQTPKHLITATGQRVTLRCSPRSGDLSVYWYQQSLDQGLQFLIQYYNGEERAKGNILERFSAQQFPDLHSELNLSSLELGDSALYFCASSVLGQGGYEQYFGPGTRLTVT.

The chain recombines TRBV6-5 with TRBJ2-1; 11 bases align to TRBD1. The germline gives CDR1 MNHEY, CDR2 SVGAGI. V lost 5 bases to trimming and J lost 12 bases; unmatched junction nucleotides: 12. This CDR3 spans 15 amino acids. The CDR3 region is CASSQPGQGVAGQFF. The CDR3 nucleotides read TGTGCCAGCAGTCAACCGGGACAGGGGGTTGCGGGGCAGTTCTTC.

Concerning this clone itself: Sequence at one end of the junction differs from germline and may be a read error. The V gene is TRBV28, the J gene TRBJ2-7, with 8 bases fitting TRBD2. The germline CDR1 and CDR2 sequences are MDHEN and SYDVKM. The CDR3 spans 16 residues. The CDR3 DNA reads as TGTGCCAGCAGTCTACCCTTCCCTAAGACTAGCGCAACCGTATCCTTC. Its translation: CASSLPFPKTSATVSF.

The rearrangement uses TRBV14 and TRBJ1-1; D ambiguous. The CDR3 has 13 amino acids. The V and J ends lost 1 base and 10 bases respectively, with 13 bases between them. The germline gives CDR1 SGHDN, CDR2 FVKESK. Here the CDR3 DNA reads TGTGCCAGCAGCCAAGTGTCATCCGGGAGAGCTTTCTTT. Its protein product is CASSQVSSGRAFF.

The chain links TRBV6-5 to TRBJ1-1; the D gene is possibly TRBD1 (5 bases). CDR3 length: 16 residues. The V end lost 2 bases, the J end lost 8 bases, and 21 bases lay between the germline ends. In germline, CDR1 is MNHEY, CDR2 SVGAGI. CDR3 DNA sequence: TGTGCCAGCAGTTACACCCCTACCCCTAGACAGAACGAAGCTTTCTTT. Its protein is CASSYTPTPRQNEAFF.

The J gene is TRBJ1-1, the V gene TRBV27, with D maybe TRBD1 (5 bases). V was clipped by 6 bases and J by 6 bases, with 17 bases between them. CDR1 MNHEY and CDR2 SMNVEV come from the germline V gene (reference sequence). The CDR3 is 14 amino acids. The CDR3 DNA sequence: TGTGCCAGCAGCCGCGGGGGGGTTGGGTCTGAAGCTTTCTTT. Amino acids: CASSRGGVGSEAFF.

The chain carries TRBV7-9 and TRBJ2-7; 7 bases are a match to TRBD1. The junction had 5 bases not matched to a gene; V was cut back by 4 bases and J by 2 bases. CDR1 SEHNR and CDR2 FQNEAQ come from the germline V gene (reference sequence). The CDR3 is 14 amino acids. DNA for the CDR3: TGTGCCAGCAGCTCATCCGGGACAGCCTACGAGCAGTACTTC. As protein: CASSSSGTAYEQYF.

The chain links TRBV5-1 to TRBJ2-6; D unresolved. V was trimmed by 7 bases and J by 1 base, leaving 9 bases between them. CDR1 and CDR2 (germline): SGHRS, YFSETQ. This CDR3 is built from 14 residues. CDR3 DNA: TGCGCCAGCCAGACTGTTTCTGGGGCCAACGTCCTGACTTTC. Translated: CASQTVSGANVLTF.

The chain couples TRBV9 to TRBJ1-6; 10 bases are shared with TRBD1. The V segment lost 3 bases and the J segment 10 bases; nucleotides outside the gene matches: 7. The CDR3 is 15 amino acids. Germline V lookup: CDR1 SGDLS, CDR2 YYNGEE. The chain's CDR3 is CASSGEGQGRSPLHF. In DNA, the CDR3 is TGTGCCAGCAGCGGAGAGGGACAGGGGAGGTCACCCCTCCACTTT.

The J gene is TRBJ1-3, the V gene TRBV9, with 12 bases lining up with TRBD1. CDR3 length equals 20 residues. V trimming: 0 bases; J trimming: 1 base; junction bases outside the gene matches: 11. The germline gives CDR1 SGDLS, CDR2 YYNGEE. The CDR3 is CASSVVPRDRGLSSGNTIYF. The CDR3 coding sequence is TGTGCCAGCAGCGTAGTCCCCCGGGACAGGGGGCTATCATCTGGAAACACCATATATTTT.

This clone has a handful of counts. In DNA form, the CDR3 reads TGTGCCAGTAGCAAGACAGGGACGGGTAATCAGCCCCAGCATTTT. It translates to CASSKTGTGNQPQHF. This chain joins TRBV19 and TRBJ1-5, with 7 positions matching TRBD1. Germline CDR1 is LNHDA and CDR2 is SQIVND (reference sequence). The CDR3 totals 15 residues. The junction had 9 bases not matched to a gene; V was cut back by 6 bases and J by 4 bases.

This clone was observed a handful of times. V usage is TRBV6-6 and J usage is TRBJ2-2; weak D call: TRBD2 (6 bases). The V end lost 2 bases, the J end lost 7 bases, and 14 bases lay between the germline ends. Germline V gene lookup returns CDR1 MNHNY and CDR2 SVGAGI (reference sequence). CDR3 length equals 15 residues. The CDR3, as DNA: TGTGCCAGCAGTTACGGGGGTCGGCGGGACGGGGAGCTGTTTTTT. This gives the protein CASSYGGRRDGELFF.

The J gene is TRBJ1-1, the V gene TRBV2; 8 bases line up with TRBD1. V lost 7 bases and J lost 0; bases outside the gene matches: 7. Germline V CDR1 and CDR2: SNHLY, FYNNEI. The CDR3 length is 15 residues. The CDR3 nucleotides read TGTGCCAGCACCCGACAGGGGATCTTGAACACTGAAGCTTTCTTT. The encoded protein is CASTRQGILNTEAFF.

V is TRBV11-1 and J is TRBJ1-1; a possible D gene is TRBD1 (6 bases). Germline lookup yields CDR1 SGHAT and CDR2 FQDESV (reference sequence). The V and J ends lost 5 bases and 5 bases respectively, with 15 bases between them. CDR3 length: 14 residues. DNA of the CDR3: TGTGCCAGCAGCGTACAGGGACGGCGGACTGAAGCTTTCTTT. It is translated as CASSVQGRRTEAFF.

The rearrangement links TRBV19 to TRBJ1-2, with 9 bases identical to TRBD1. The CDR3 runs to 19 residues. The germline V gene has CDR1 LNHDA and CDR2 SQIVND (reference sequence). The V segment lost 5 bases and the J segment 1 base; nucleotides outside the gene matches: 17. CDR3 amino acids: CASSSPRTGTGRGNYGYTF. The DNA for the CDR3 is TGTGCCAGTAGTTCGCCTCGGACAGGGACAGGGAGGGGTAACTATGGCTACACCTTC.

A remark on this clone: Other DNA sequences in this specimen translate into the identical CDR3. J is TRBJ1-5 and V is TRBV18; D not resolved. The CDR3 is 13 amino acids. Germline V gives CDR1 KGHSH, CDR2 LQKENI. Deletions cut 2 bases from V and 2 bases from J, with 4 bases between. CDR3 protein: CASSPTGNQPQHF. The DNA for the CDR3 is TGTGCCAGCTCACCAACAGGCAATCAGCCCCAGCATTTT.